These 17 T cell receptor beta chains were all obtained from the same sample, sequenced in a study of OX40 agonist ivuxolimab in advanced cancers. Sequencing used immunoSEQ multiplex PCR; TCRdb keeps in-frame clones, though not all of them. The table lists over 80,000 clones, approximately 90% of them singletons. The material sequenced was CD4+ or CD8+ T cells sorted from blood, taken in a trial of the OX40 agonist ivuxolimab. These receptors originate from an adult with an advanced solid tumor such as melanoma, head and neck, liver or kidney cancer.

This sequence joins TRBV6-5 and TRBJ1-2; tentatively, D is TRBD1 (6 bases). The CDR3 consists of 13 residues. Germline CDR1 MNHEY, CDR2 SVGAGI. The V gene lost 2 bases and the J gene lost 9 bases, with 13 bases spanning the gap. The CDR3 nucleotides read TGTGCCAGCAGTTACCTACAGGGAAGGAGCTACACCTTC. It codes for CASSYLQGRSYTF.

This clone appeared a single time. The chain links TRBV10-3 to TRBJ1-2; D possibly corresponds to TRBD1 (5 bases). The V end lost 5 bases, the J end lost 2 bases, and 15 bases lay between the germline ends. CDR1 is ENHRY, CDR2 SYGVKD, per germline. The CDR3 consists of 15 residues. The DNA of the CDR3 is TGTGCCATCAGTCCTCGAGGGGACCCAAACTATGGCTACACCTTC. Translation gives CAISPRGDPNYGYTF.

The chain employs TRBV7-3 and TRBJ2-3; the D gene is possibly TRBD2 (5 bases). Trimming shortened V by 5 bases and J by 8 bases, and 11 bases separated the two germline ends. The CDR3 runs 12 residues. Germline V gives CDR1 SGHTA, CDR2 FQGTGA. In DNA, the CDR3 is TGTGCCAGCAGCCCGGACTTCACTACGCAGTATTTT. Translated: CASSPDFTTQYF. The entire variable domain, with the rest obtained from reference TRBV7-3 and TRBJ2-3, is as follows: GAGVSQTPSNKVTEKGKYVELRCDPISGHTALYWYRQSLGQGPEFLIYFQGTGAADDSGLPNDRFFAVRPEGSVSTLKIQRTERGDSAVYLCASSPDFTTQYFGPGTRLTVL.

As to this clone: In the same sample, other DNA sequences code for this CDR3. The genes are TRBV30 and TRBJ1-5; TRBD1 matches at 9 bases. Trimming removed 1 base from V and 5 bases from J; junction bases left unmatched: 0. The CDR3 totals 13 residues. The V gene's germline CDR1 is GTSNPN and CDR2 SVGIG (reference sequence). CDR3: CAWSGTGDQPQHF. The CDR3 coding sequence is TGTGCCTGGAGTGGGACAGGGGATCAGCCCCAGCATTTT.

The chain links TRBV4-2 to TRBJ2-1, with 9 bases lining up with TRBD2. The CDR3 is 16 amino acids. Per the germline V gene, CDR1 is LGHNA and CDR2 is YNFKEQ. The V segment lost 4 bases and the J segment 4 bases; nucleotides outside the gene matches: 8. CDR3 residues: CASSPASGGIYNEQFF. The CDR3 region has the DNA TGTGCCAGCAGCCCTGCCAGCGGGGGGATATACAATGAGCAGTTCTTC.

The rearrangement uses TRBV21-1 and TRBJ2-5. TRBV21-1 is a pseudogene. This CDR3 region has 15 residues. The CDR3 here is CASSFKRGRWETQYF. As DNA, the CDR3 is TGTGCCAGCAGCTTCAAGAGGGGCAGGTGGGAGACCCAGTACTTC.

The DNA of the CDR3 is TGTGCCAGCAGCGGCAGCGCCTGGACCCCCGATGAGCAGTTCTTC. As protein: CASSGSAWTPDEQFF. The rearrangement uses TRBV9 and TRBJ2-1; no clear D. CDR3 length: 15 residues. Germline V gene sequence: CDR1 SGDLS, CDR2 YYNGEE. V was clipped by 3 bases and J by 8 bases, with 18 bases between them.

Turning to this clone: The sample carries other DNA sequences with the same CDR3. The chain couples TRBV7-9 to TRBJ1-1; perhaps TRBD1 as D (5 bases). V was clipped by 6 bases and J by 1 base, with 9 bases between them. The V gene's germline CDR1 is SEHNR and CDR2 FQNEAQ (reference sequence). The CDR3 is 13 amino acids. The CDR3 is CASSPQGNTEAFF. In DNA form, the CDR3 reads TGTGCCAGCAGTCCGCAGGGGAACACTGAAGCTTTCTTT.

This chain uses TRBV5-5 with TRBJ2-7, with D perhaps being TRBD1 or TRBD2 (5 bases each). With 0 bases removed from V and 3 bases from J, the gap between germline ends came to 16 bases. The CDR3 length is 16 residues. Looked up from germline, CDR1 is SGHKS and CDR2 is YYEKEE (reference sequence). Here the CDR3 DNA reads TGTGCCAGCAGCTTGGCAATGGGGGAATACTTCTACGAGCAGTACGTC. Protein: CASSLAMGEYFYEQYV.

This chain uses TRBV6-1 with TRBJ2-2, with 7 bases aligning to TRBD2. This CDR3 contains 16 residues. The J segment lost 3 bases and the V segment lost 1 base, leaving 5 bases of the junction unmatched. The germline V gene has CDR1 MNHNS and CDR2 SASEGT. In nucleotides, the CDR3 is TGTGCCAGCAGTGAAGGTGGCGGGAGAGACACCGGGGAGCTGTTTTTT. It translates to CASSEGGGRDTGELFF.

The genes are TRBV5-1 and TRBJ2-1; TRBD2 aligns across 7 bases. V lost 1 base to trimming and J lost 7 bases; unmatched junction nucleotides: 8. Germline CDR1 reads SGHRS; CDR2 reads YFSETQ. The CDR3 length is 15 residues. CDR3 nucleotide sequence: TGCGCCAGCAGCTTGTCCAGCGGGAATTCTAATGAGCAGTTCTTC. It translates to CASSLSSGNSNEQFF.

The J gene is TRBJ2-1, the V gene TRBV27; TRBD2 matches 9 bases. After removal of 3 bases from V and 4 bases from J, the junction contained 7 bases not matched to a gene. Germline loops: CDR1 MNHEY, CDR2 SMNVEV (reference sequence). The CDR3 runs 16 residues. CDR3 bases: TGTGCCAGCAGTTTCCGCGGACTAGCGCTGTACAATGAGCAGTTCTTC. It translates to CASSFRGLALYNEQFF.

The chain carries TRBV25-1 and TRBJ2-2; a possible D gene is TRBD2 (6 bases). This CDR3 contains 16 residues. Trimming cost V 1 base and J 4 bases, with 13 bases left between them. Germline-derived CDR1 and CDR2 are MGHDK and SYGVNS. The CDR3 nucleotides read TGTGCCAGCAGTGAATGGGGCCGGGGGACCACCGGGGAGCTGTTTTTT. It translates to CASSEWGRGTTGELFF. Full variable domain (missing parts from reference TRBV25-1 and TRBJ2-2): EADIYQTPRYLVIGTGKKITLECSQTMGHDKMYWYQQDPGMELHLIHYSYGVNSTEKGDLSSESTVSRIRTEHFPLTLESARPSHTSQYLCASSEWGRGTTGELFFGEGSRLTVL.

This clone appeared once. The genes are TRBV6-1 and TRBJ2-7, with a tentative D call TRBD1 (7 bases). The CDR3 length is 14 residues. The germline gives CDR1 MNHNS, CDR2 SASEGT. Trimming left V 3 bases short and J 11 bases short, with 20 bases between. CDR3: CASSDAGQSPEKYV. In DNA, the CDR3 is TGTGCCAGCAGTGACGCGGGACAGAGCCCTGAAAAGTACGTC.

The count of this clone is one. This sequence joins TRBV6-5 and TRBJ2-7, with 7 bases lining up with TRBD1. Germline loops: CDR1 MNHEY, CDR2 SVGAGI. Trimming took 0 bases from V and 6 from J; bases not matched to a gene: 8. This CDR3 has 15 residues. CDR3 amino acids: CASSYSGTDDREQYF. In nucleotides, the CDR3 is TGTGCCAGCAGTTACTCCGGGACAGATGATCGCGAGCAGTACTTC.

V and J are TRBV2 and TRBJ1-5; D gene ambiguous. Germline assignment: CDR1 SNHLY and CDR2 FYNNEI. V was clipped by 5 bases and J by 8 bases, with 13 bases between them. CDR3 length equals 13 residues. The CDR3 DNA sequence: TGTGCCAGCAGTCCGACCGAGATCAAGCCCCAGCATTTT. This codes for CASSPTEIKPQHF.

This rearrangement joins TRBV18 to TRBJ1-1; 7 bases match TRBD1. After removal of 3 bases from V and 7 bases from J, the junction contained 8 bases not matched to a gene. The CDR3 extends over 14 amino acids. Germline CDR1 KGHSH, CDR2 LQKENI. Written as DNA, the CDR3 is TGTGCCAGCTCACCGGCGACAGGGAATGGTGAAGCTTTCTTT. Translation gives CASSPATGNGEAFF.